This section outlines one T cell receptor beta chain sequence together with its context. This sample was taken from a study of early T cells in non-severe SARS-CoV-2 infection. Study-level background: Sequenced bulk RNA came from whole blood that was unsorted, and chains were unpaired.

The protocol attached unique molecular identifiers to individual cDNA molecules. TCRdb redid the calling of the 5' RACE reads with MiXCR, one entry per CDR3 protein. In the table there are about 71,000 distinct CDR3 sequences, under 15% of which are singletons. V shed 3 bases and J shed 3 bases, with 19 bases lying between them. This CDR3 spans 16 amino acids. Germline V lookup: CDR1 SGDLS, CDR2 YYNGEE. The chain uses TRBV9 and TRBJ2-7; maybe TRBD1 (5 bases). The input for sequencing was whole blood, taken at baseline. The TCR originated in an adult who was a healthcare worker with PCR-confirmed SARS-CoV-2 infection or an uninfected control (not recorded which). The CDR3 region is CASSDLTGPAYYEQYF. CDR3 coding DNA: TGTGCCAGCAGCGACCTAACAGGACCGGCCTACTACGAGCAGTACTTC.